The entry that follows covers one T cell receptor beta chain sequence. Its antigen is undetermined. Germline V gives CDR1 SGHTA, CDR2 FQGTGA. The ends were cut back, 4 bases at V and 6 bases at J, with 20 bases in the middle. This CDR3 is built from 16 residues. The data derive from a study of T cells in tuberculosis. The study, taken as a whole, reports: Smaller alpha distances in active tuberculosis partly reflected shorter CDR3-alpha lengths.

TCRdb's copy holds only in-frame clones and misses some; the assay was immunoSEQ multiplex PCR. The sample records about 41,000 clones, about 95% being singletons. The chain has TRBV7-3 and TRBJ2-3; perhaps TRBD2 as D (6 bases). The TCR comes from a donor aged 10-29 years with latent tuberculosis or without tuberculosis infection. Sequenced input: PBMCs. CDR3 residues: CASSSTTLGLADTQYF. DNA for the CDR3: TGTGCCAGCAGCTCAACTACACTGGGACTCGCGGATACGCAGTATTTT.